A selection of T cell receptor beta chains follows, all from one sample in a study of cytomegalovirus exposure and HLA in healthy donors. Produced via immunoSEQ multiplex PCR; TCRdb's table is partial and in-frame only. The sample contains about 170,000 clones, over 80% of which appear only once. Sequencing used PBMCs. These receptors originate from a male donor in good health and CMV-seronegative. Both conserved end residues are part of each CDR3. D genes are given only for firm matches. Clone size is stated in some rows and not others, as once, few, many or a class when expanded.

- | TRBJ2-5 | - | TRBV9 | TGTGCCAGCAGCCCCGGGGTGGCACCCCATTTCGAGACCCAGTACTTC | CASSPGVAPHFETQYF
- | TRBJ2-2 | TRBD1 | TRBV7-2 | TGTGCCAGCAGGCGGACAGGGGGGACCGGGGAGCTGTTTTTT | CASRRTGGTGELFF
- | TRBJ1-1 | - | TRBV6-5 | TGTGCCAGCAGTTACTCATGGGGGGTGTCGAACACTGAAGCTTTCTTT | CASSYSWGVSNTEAFF
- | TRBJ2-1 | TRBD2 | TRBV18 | TGTGCCAGCTCAAACCCGGGACTACGTAATGAGCAGTTCTTC | CASSNPGLRNEQFF
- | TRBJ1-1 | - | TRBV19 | TGTGCCAGTAGCCGGGGGGGTAATAGGGACACTGAAGCTTTCTTT | CASSRGGNRDTEAFF
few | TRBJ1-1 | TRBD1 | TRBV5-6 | TGTGCCAGCAGCGGGCGACAGGGTAATACTGAAGCTTTCTTT | CASSGRQGNTEAFF
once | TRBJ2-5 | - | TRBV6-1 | TGTGCCAGCATGTTGTACAGCCAAGAGACCCAGTACTTC | CASMLYSQETQYF
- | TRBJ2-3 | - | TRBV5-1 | TGCGCCAGCAGCTTCGGGACAATTCCCGAGACGCAGTATTTT | CASSFGTIPETQYF
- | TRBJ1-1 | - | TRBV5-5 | TGTGCCAGCAACTCCTACACTGAAGCTTTCTTT | CASNSYTEAFF
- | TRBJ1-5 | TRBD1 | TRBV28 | TGTGCCAGCAGTTCTACGACAGGGGGCGACTTGAGCAATCAGCCCCAGCATTTT | CASSSTTGGDLSNQPQHF
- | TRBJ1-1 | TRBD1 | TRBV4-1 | TGCGCCAGCAGCCAAGGATGGGACAGGGTCAACACTGAAGCTTTCTTT | CASSQGWDRVNTEAFF
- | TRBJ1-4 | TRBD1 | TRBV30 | TGTGCCTGGAGCCACGCAATTCGGGACAGAGGCGAAAAACTGTTTTTT | CAWSHAIRDRGEKLFF
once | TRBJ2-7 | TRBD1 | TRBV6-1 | TGTGCCAGCAGCTCAAGGCAGGGGGCCTACGAGCAGTACTTC | CASSSRQGAYEQYF
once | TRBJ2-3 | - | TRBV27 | TGTGCCAGCAGTCTTGTAGGGGGGGGCCGCCCAGATACGCAGTATTTT | CASSLVGGGRPDTQYF
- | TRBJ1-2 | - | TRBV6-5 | TGTGCCAGCAGTTACCGGTCAGGCTATGGCTACACCTTC | CASSYRSGYGYTF
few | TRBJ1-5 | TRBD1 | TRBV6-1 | TGTGCCAGCAGGGCCGGGACAGGGGAAAATCAGCCCCAGCATTTT | CASRAGTGENQPQHF
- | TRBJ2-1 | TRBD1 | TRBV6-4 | TGTGCCAGCAGGGACGACAGGGGCCCCTACAATGAGCAGTTCTTC | CASRDDRGPYNEQFF
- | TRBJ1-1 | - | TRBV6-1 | TGTGCCAGCAGTGCGGACAAGCCTGAAGCTTTCTTT | CASSADKPEAFF
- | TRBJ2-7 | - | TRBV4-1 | TGCGCCAGCAGCCAACCAGAGAGGTCGAAAATCTACGAGCAGTACTTC | CASSQPERSKIYEQYF
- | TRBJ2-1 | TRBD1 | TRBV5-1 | TGCGCCAGCGGGACAGCGAGCTCCTACAATGAGCAGTTCTTC | CASGTASSYNEQFF
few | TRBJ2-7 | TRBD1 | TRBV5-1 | TGCGCCAGCAGCTGGACTCGGGACAGGCCTAACTACGAGCAGTACTTC | CASSWTRDRPNYEQYF
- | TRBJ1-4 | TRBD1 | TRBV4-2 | TGTGCCAGCAGCCACCCGGGACAGGGATATGAAAAACTGTTTTTT | CASSHPGQGYEKLFF
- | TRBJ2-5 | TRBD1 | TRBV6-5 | TGTGCCAGCAGTTACTCGGTAGGGGGCTCGGAGACCCAGTACTTC | CASSYSVGGSETQYF
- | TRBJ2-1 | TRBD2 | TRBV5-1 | TGCGCCAGCAGCTGGGGGACTAGCGGGGAGGGGTTCTTC | CASSWGTSGEGFF
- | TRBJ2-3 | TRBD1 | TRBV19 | TGTGCCAGTAGTACGTGGGGGACAGGGTTGGATACGCAGTATTTT | CASSTWGTGLDTQYF
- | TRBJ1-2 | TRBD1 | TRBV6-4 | TGTGCCAGCAGTTCGACAGGGGGCGAGGAGGATGGCTACACCTTC | CASSSTGGEEDGYTF
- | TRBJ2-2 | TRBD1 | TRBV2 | TGTGCCAGCAGCCCGGGACAGGGGGCTTCCGGGGAGCTGTTTTTT | CASSPGQGASGELFF
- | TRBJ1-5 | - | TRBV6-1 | TGTGCCAGCAGTCCCGGGAGCAATCAGCCCCAGCATTTT | CASSPGSNQPQHF
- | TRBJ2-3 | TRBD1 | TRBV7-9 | TGTGCCAGCAGCCGTCCCGGGACAGGGATGACAGATACGCAGTATTTT | CASSRPGTGMTDTQYF
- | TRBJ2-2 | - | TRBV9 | TGTGCCAGCAGCGTAGGGCAGGGCCAGGGAACCGGGGAGCTGTTTTTT | CASSVGQGQGTGELFF
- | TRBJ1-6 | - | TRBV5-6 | TGTGCCAGCAGCCCTTCGGCGGGGGCTGGGTCCTATAATTCACCCCTCCACTTT | CASSPSAGAGSYNSPLHF
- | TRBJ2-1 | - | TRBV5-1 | TGCGCCAGCAGCTGGGAGGTTACCACAGGTGAGCAGTTCTTC | CASSWEVTTGEQFF
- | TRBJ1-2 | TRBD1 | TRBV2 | TGTGCCAGCAGTCCCGGGACAGCATCTCGAGGCTACACCTTC | CASSPGTASRGYTF
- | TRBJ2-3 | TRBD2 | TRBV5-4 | TGTGCCAGCAGCTTACGGGCTAGCGGGGAAGTAGATACGCAGTATTTT | CASSLRASGEVDTQYF
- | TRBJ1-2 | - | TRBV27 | TGTGCCAGCAGTATTGGGGGGGCTGGCGGCTACACCTTC | CASSIGGAGGYTF
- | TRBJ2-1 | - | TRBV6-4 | TGTGCCAGCAGTTCCGGGACCTACAATGAGCAGTTCTTC | CASSSGTYNEQFF
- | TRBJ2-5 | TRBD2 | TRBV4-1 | TGCGCCAGCAGCCAAGACGGGGGGGGAGAGACCCAGTACTTC | CASSQDGGGETQYF
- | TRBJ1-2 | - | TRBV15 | TGTGCCACCAGCAGGGGAGGGGGGGGTGGCTATGGCTACACCTTC | CATSRGGGGGYGYTF
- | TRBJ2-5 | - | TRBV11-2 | TGTGCCAGCAGCACTGGACTAACGGAGACCCAGTACTTC | CASSTGLTETQYF
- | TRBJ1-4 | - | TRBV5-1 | TGCGCCAGCAGCTCCGCCACAGCCAATAATGAAAAACTGTTTTTT | CASSSATANNEKLFF
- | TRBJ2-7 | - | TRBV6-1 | TGTGCCAGCAGGGGCACAGGGACCTACGAGCAGTACTTC | CASRGTGTYEQYF
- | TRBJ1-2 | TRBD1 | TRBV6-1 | TGTGCCAGCGCTGGGGGACAGGGATTATATGGCTACACCTTC | CASAGGQGLYGYTF
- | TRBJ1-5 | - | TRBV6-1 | TGTGCCAGCAGTGAAGCCAGGTTATTCGTTAGCAATCAGCCCCAGCATTTT | CASSEARLFVSNQPQHF
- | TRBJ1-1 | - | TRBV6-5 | TGTGCCAGCAGTCGCGGCCCAGGGTTTACTGAAGCTTTCTTT | CASSRGPGFTEAFF
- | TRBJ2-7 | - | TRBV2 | TGTGCCAGCAGCCGGGAAATCTTATACGAGCAGTACTTC | CASSREILYEQYF
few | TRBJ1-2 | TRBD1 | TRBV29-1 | TGCAGCGTCCTGGACAGGGGACATGGCTACACCTTC | CSVLDRGHGYTF